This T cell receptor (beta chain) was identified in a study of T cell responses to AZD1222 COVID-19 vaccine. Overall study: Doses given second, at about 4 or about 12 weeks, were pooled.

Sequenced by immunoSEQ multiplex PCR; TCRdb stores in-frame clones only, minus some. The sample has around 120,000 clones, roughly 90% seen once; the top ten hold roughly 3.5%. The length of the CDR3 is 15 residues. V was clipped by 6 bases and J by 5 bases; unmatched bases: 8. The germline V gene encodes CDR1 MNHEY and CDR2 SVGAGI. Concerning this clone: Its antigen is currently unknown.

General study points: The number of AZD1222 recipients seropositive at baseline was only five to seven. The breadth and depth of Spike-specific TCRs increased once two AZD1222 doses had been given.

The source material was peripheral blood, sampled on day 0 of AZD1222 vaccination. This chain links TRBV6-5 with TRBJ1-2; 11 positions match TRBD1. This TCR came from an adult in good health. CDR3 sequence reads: CASSFAGTGGYGYTF. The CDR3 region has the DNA TGTGCCAGCAGCTTCGCCGGGACAGGGGGGTATGGCTACACCTTC.